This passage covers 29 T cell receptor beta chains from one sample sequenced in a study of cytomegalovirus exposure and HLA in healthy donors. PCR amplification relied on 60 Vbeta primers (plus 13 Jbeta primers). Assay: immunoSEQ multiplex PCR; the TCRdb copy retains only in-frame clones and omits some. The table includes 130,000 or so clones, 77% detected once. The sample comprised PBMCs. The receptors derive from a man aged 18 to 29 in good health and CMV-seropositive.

The CDR3: CASSFGGSSSYEQYF. The CDR3 coding sequence is TGTGCCAGTAGTTTCGGCGGGAGTAGCTCCTACGAGCAGTACTTC. The chain combines TRBV19 with TRBJ2-7; 7 bases match TRBD2. Germline loops: CDR1 LNHDA, CDR2 SQIVND (reference sequence). This CDR3 region has 15 residues. The ends lost 5 bases at V and 0 bases at J; junction bases unmatched: 7. Full variable domain (rest looked up from reference TRBV19 and TRBJ2-7): DGGITQSPKYLFRKEGQNVTLSCEQNLNHDAMYWYRQDPGQGLRLIYYSQIVNDFQKGDIAEGYSVSREKKESFPLTVTSAQKNPTAFYLCASSFGGSSSYEQYFGPGTRLTVT.

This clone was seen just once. The chain's CDR3 is CASSTGTVYGYTF. The CDR3 DNA reads as TGTGCCAGTAGTACCGGGACAGTCTATGGCTACACCTTC. The chain has TRBV19 and TRBJ1-2; 7 bases match TRBD1. V lost 4 bases to trimming and J lost 4 bases; unmatched junction nucleotides: 3. The CDR3 spans 13 residues. Germline CDR1 LNHDA, CDR2 SQIVND (reference sequence). Combining the CDR3 with reference TRBV19 and TRBJ1-2 gives the whole variable domain DGGITQSPKYLFRKEGQNVTLSCEQNLNHDAMYWYRQDPGQGLRLIYYSQIVNDFQKGDIAEGYSVSREKKESFPLTVTSAQKNPTAFYLCASSTGTVYGYTFGSGTRLTVV.

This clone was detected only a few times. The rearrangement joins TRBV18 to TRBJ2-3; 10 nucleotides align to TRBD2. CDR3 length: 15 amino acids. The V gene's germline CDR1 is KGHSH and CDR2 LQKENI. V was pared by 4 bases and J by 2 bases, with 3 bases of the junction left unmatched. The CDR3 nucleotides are TGTGCCAGCTCACTAACTAGCGGGAACACAGATACGCAGTATTTT. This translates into CASSLTSGNTDTQYF.

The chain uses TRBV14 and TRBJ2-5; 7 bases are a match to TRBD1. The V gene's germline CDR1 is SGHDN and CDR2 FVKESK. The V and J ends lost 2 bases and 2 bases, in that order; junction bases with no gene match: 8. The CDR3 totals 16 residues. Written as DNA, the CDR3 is TGTGCCAGCAGCCAATGGTGGACAGGAGAGCAAGAGACCCAGTACTTC. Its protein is CASSQWWTGEQETQYF.

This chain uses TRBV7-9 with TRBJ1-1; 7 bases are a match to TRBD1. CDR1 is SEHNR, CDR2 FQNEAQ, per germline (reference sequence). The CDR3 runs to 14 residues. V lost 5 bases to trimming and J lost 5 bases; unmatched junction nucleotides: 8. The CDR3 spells CASSLDREGTEAFF. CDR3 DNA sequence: TGTGCCAGCAGCCTCGACAGGGAAGGAACTGAAGCTTTCTTT.

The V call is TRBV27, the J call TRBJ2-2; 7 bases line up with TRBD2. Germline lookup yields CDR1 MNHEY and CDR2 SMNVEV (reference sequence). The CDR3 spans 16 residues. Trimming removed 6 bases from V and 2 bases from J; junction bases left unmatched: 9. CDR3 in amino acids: CASSHAWGGNTGELFF. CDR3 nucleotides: TGTGCCAGCAGCCACGCCTGGGGGGGAAACACCGGGGAGCTGTTTTTT.

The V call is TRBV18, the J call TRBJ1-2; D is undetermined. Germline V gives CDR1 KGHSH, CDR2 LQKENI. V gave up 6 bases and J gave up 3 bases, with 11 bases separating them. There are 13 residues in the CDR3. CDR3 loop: CASSEGRDYGYTF. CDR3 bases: TGTGCCAGCTCGGAAGGGAGGGACTATGGCTACACCTTC.

The CDR3 spells CASSLGTSGSGTDTQYF. CDR3 nucleotides: TGTGCCAGCAGTCTTGGGACTAGCGGGAGTGGCACAGATACGCAGTATTTT. The J gene is TRBJ2-3, the V gene TRBV27, with 14 bases that match TRBD2. This CDR3 comprises 17 residues. The germline V gene encodes CDR1 MNHEY and CDR2 SMNVEV (reference sequence). The trim removed 5 bases at V and 1 base at J, leaving 5 bases unmatched.

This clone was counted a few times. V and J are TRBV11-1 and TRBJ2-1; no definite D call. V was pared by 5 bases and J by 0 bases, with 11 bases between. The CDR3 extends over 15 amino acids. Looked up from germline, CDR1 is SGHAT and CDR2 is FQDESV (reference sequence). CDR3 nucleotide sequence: TGTGCCAGCAGCACAACAGTTAGCTCCTACAATGAGCAGTTCTTC. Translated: CASSTTVSSYNEQFF.

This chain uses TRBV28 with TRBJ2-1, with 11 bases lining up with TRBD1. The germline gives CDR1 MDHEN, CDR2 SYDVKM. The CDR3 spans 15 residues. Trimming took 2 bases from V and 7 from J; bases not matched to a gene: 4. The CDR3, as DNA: TGTGCCAGCAGTTTAGGCGGGACAGGGGGTAATGAGCAGTTCTTC. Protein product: CASSLGGTGGNEQFF.

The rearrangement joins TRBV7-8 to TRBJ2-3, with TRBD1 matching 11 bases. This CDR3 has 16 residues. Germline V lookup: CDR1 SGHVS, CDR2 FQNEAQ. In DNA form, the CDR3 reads TGTACTACTGAGCCGGGACAGGGGGTTCTGGCAGATACGCAGTATTTT. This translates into CTTEPGQGVLADTQYF.

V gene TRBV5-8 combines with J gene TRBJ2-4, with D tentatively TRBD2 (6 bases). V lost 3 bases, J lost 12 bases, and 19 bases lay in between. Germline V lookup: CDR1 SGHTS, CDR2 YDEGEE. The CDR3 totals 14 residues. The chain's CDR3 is CASSSGLAVDSQYF. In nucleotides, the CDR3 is TGTGCCAGCAGCTCGGGACTGGCGGTCGACAGTCAGTACTTC.

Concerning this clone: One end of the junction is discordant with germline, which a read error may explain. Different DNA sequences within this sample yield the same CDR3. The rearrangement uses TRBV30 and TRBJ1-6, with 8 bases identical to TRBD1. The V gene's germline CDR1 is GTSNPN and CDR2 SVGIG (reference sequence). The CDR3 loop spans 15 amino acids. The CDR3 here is CAWSWRDRSYSPLHF. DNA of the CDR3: TGTGCCTGGAGTTGGCGGGACAGGTCTTATTCGCCCCTCCACTTT.

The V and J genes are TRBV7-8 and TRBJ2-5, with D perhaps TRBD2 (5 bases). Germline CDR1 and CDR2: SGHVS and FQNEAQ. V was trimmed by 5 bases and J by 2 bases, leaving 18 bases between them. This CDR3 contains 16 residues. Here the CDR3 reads CASSPRPPGWQETQYF. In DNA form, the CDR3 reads TGTGCCAGCAGCCCCCGCCCGCCGGGGTGGCAAGAGACCCAGTACTTC.

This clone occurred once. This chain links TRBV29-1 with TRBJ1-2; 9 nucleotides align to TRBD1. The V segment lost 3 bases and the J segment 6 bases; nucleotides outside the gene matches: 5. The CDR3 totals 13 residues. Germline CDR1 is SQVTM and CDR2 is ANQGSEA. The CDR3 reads CSVEMGQGHGYTF. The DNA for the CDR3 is TGCAGCGTTGAGATGGGACAGGGACATGGCTACACCTTC.

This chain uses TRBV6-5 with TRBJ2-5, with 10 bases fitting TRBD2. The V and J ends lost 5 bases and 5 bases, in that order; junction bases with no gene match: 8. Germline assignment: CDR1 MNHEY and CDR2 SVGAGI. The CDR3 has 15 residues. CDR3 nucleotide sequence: TGTGCCAGCAGTCCCAGCGGGGGGGCCGGGGAGACCCAGTACTTC. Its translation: CASSPSGGAGETQYF.

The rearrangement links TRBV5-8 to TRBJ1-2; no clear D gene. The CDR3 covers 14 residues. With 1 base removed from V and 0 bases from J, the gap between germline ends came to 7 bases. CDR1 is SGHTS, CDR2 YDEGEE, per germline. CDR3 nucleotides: TGTGCCAGCAGCTTGCCGGGAGCTAACTATGGCTACACCTTC. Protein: CASSLPGANYGYTF.

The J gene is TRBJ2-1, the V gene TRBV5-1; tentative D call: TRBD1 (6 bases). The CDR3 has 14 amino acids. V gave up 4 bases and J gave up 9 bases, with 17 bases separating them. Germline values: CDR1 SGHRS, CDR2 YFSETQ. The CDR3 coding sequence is TGCGCCAGCAGCCAGGACAGCTCCACTCGTGAGCAGTTCTTC. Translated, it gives CASSQDSSTREQFF.

The CDR3 reads CASSLRGEQYF. CDR3 bases: TGTGCCAGCAGCTTAAGGGGTGAGCAGTACTTC. The chain recombines TRBV5-4 with TRBJ2-7; D is perhaps TRBD1 (5 bases). This CDR3 is 11 amino acids long. CDR1 is SGHNT and CDR2 is YYREEE in the germline V gene (reference sequence). V lost 2 bases and J lost 7, with 7 bases in between.

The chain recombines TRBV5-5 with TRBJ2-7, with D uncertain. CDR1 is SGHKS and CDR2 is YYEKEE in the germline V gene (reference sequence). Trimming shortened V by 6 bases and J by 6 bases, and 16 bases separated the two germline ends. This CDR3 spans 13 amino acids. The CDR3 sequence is CASTREIFPEQYF. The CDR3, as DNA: TGTGCCAGCACCCGAGAAATTTTCCCCGAGCAGTACTTC.

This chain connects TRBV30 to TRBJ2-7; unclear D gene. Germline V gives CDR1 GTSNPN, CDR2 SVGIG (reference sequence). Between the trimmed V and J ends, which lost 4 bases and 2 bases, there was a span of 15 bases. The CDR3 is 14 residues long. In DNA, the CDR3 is TGTGCCTGGACGGAAGCGTACGCGGCCTACGAGCAGTACTTC. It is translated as CAWTEAYAAYEQYF.

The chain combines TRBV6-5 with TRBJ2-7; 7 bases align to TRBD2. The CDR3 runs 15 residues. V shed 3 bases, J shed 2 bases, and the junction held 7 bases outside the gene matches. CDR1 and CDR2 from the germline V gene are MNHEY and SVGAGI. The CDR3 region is CASSYEAGRPYEQYF. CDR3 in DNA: TGTGCCAGCAGTTATGAAGCGGGACGCCCCTACGAGCAGTACTTC.

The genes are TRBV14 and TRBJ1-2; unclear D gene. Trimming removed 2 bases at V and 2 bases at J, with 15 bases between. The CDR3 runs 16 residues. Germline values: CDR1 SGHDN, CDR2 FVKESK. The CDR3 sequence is CASSQWVGASNYGYTF. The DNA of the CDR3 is TGTGCCAGCAGCCAATGGGTAGGAGCCTCGAACTATGGCTACACCTTC.

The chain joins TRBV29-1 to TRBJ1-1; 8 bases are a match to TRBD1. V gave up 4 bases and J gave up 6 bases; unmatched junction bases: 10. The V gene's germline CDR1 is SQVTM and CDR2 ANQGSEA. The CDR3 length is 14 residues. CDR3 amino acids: CSVAAGGFSAEAFF. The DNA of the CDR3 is TGCAGCGTTGCGGCAGGGGGCTTCTCAGCTGAAGCTTTCTTT.

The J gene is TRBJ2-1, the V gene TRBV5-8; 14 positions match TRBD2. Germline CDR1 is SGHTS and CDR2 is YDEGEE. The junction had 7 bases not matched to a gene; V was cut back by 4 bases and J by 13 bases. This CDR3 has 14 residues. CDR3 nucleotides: TGTGCCAGCAGCCAGGGACTAGCGGGAGTTGCTCAGTTCTTC. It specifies CASSQGLAGVAQFF.

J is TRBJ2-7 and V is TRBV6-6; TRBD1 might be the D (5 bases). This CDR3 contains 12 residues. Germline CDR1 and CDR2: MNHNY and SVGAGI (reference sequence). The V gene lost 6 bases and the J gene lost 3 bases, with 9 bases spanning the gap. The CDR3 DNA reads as TGTGCCAGCAGCCTAGACAGCTACGAGCAGTACTTC. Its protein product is CASSLDSYEQYF.

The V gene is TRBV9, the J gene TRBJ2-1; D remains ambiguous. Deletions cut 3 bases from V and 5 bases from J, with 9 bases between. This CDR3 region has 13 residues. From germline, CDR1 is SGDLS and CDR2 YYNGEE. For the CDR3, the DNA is TGTGCCAGCAGCGCCGACTTCAACAATGAGCAGTTCTTC. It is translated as CASSADFNNEQFF.

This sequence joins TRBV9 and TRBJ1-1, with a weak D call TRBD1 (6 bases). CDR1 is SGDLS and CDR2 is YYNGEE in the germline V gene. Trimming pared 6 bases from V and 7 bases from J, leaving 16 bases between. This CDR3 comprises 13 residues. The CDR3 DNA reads TGTGCCAGCACCCGAGGGGGAAGGGGTGAAGCTTTCTTT. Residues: CASTRGGRGEAFF.

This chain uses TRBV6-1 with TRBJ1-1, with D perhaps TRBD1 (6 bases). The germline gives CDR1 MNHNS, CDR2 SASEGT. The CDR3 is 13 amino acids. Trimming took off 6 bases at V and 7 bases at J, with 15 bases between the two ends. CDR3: CASSNQGKGEAFF. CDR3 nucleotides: TGTGCCAGCAGCAACCAGGGGAAGGGTGAAGCTTTCTTT.